This TCR beta chain derives from a study of blood T cell repertoires in COVID-19. Germline V lookup: CDR1 ENHRY, CDR2 SYGVKD. The CDR3 totals 14 residues. Trimming cost V 11 bases and J 3 bases, with 16 bases left between them. Participant-given clinical history determined each cohort assignment. The data were produced by immunoSEQ multiplex PCR, yet TCRdb's version contains in-frame clones alone and is incomplete. The table lists 360,000 or so clones, less than 90% of them singletons, with under 3% in the top ten. This TCR derives from a woman aged 25 to 39 who had recovered from COVID-19. Sequencing was done on a sample of PBMCs or T cells enriched from blood (not recorded which). This sequence joins TRBV10-3 and TRBJ2-2; a weak D match, TRBD2 (5 bases). Written as DNA, the CDR3 is TGTGCCCTCTCGAGGACTCAATACACCGGGGAGCTGTTTTTT. It is translated as CALSRTQYTGELFF.